The present T cell receptor (beta chain) was sequenced within a study of T cells in localized non-small cell lung cancer. Method: immunoSEQ multiplex PCR; TCRdb's copy keeps in-frame clones and lacks some. The sample includes tens of thousands of clones, 85% to 90% seen only once; the top ten take around 4%. General observations from the study: Uninvolved nearby lung showed the greatest T cell clonality, exceeding that found in tumor. With higher T cell density in blood came longer overall survival. A median about 56 of the top 100 tumor clones appeared in adjacent lung. Heterogeneity remains possible because sequencing was limited to only one tumor region.

With respect to this clone: Its antigen is currently unknown.

CDR1 and CDR2 from the germline V gene are MNHEY and SMNVEV (reference sequence). V dropped 2 bases and J dropped 6; count of bases not matched to a gene: 6. The CDR3 sequence is 14 residues long. The gene calls are TRBV27 and TRBJ1-1; 7 bases map to TRBD1. Sequenced material: peripheral blood, taken before any cancer treatment. The source of this sequence is a woman aged 35-75 years with stage I lung adenocarcinoma. The CDR3 DNA is TGTGCCAGCAGTTTAATAGGGGGCGCCCCTGAAGCTTTCTTT. Its protein product is CASSLIGGAPEAFF.